Each of the 14 T cell receptor beta chains below was sequenced from the same sample in a study of neurological immune-mediated disorders. From the 5' RACE reads, TCRdb called clonotypes with MiXCR, one entry per CDR3 protein. Of 57,000 or so distinct CDR3 sequences listed, about an eighth are singletons. The sample was PBMCs. All receptors come from a man in his 60s in good health.

There are many counts of this clonotype. V is TRBV20-1 and J is TRBJ1-2; perhaps TRBD1 as D (5 bases). Trimming took off 2 bases at V and 2 bases at J, with 15 bases between the two ends. The CDR3 is 15 amino acids. Per the germline V gene, CDR1 is DFQATT and CDR2 is SNEGSKA (reference sequence). DNA for the CDR3: TGCAGTGCTAGACCCTCCGGTAGACAGAACTATGGCTACACCTTC. Translation gives CSARPSGRQNYGYTF.

Comments on this clonotype: A clone one base away is much larger, so this may be a read error. V and J are TRBV20-1 and TRBJ2-1; D is undetermined. The CDR3 spans 11 residues. V shed 3 bases and J shed 4 bases, with 4 bases lying between them. CDR1 DFQATT and CDR2 SNEGSKA come from the germline V gene (reference sequence). For the CDR3, the DNA is TGCAGTGCTAGGTGTTACAATGAGCAGTTCTTC. This codes for CSARCYNEQFF.

This clonotype was detected ten times or more. The chain employs TRBV18 and TRBJ2-2, with D possibly TRBD1 on 5 matching bases. Germline V lookup: CDR1 KGHSH, CDR2 LQKENI. The length of the CDR3 is 16 residues. Trimming removed 2 bases from V and 2 bases from J, with 12 bases in between. The CDR3, as DNA: TGTGCCAGCTCACCAACCGCTAGGGGAAACACCGGGGAGCTGTTTTTT. It translates to CASSPTARGNTGELFF.

This chain connects TRBV7-2 to TRBJ1-2, with a tentative D call TRBD1 (5 bases). The CDR3 extends over 15 amino acids. Germline V CDR1 and CDR2: SGHTA, FQGNSA. The V end lost 0 bases, the J end lost 2 bases, and 10 bases lay between the germline ends. The CDR3 region has the DNA TGTGCCAGCAGCTTAGCAAGGGGCATGAACTATGGCTACACCTTC. Amino acid sequence: CASSLARGMNYGYTF.

This clonotype was picked up many times. The chain combines TRBV3-1 with TRBJ2-7; D perhaps matches TRBD2 (6 bases). CDR1 is LGHDT and CDR2 is YNNKEL in the germline V gene (reference sequence). V was trimmed by 4 bases and J by 3 bases, leaving 7 bases between them. CDR3 length equals 12 residues. CDR3 protein: CASSRDFYEQYF. The DNA of the CDR3 is TGTGCCAGCAGCCGGGACTTCTACGAGCAGTACTTC.

Ten or more counts support this clonotype. The chain couples TRBV20-1 to TRBJ2-7; 10 nucleotides line up with TRBD2. V lost 5 bases to trimming and J lost 7 bases; unmatched junction nucleotides: 11. The CDR3 covers 14 residues. CDR1 is DFQATT, CDR2 SNEGSKA, per germline (reference sequence). CDR3 coding DNA: TGCAGTGCTGTGTCGGGGACTAGCGAGTGGGAGCAGTACTTC. It yields the protein CSAVSGTSEWEQYF.

In this sample, this clonotype turned up many times. The chain uses TRBV6-2 or TRBV6-3 and TRBJ2-1; 8 positions agree with TRBD2. Trimming cost V 6 bases and J 0 bases; bases outside gene matches: 16. This CDR3 region has 19 residues. CDR1 is MNHEY and CDR2 is SVGEGT in the germline V gene. In nucleotides, the CDR3 is TGTGCCAGCAGACCGGGGGGGTCGAGTTCTCAACACTCCTACAATGAGCAGTTCTTC. This sequence encodes CASRPGGSSSQHSYNEQFF.

This clonotype was counted many times. The chain links TRBV20-1 to TRBJ1-5; D uncertain. This CDR3 is built from 14 residues. Trimming took off 1 base at V and 2 bases at J, with 9 bases between the two ends. Germline-derived CDR1 and CDR2 are DFQATT and SNEGSKA (reference sequence). The CDR3 sequence is CSARVGVRNQPQHF. The CDR3 DNA reads as TGCAGTGCTAGAGTGGGTGTGCGCAATCAGCCCCAGCATTTT.

This clonotype has at least ten counts. The chain is built from TRBV7-2 and TRBJ2-3, with D possibly matching TRBD2 (7 bases). The CDR3 is 14 residues long. The V gene lost 8 bases and the J gene lost 6 bases, with 18 bases spanning the gap. Germline CDR1 and CDR2: SGHTA and FQGNSA. CDR3 loop: CASGGGGAWDTQYF. For the CDR3, the DNA is TGTGCCAGCGGGGGCGGGGGAGCATGGGATACGCAGTATTTT.

This clonotype occurred many times. The chain joins TRBV4-2 to TRBJ1-1; 7 nucleotides match TRBD1. The length of the CDR3 is 17 residues. The junction had 7 bases not matched to a gene; V was cut back by 0 bases and J by 0 bases. Per the germline V gene, CDR1 is LGHNA and CDR2 is YNFKEQ. This CDR3 is CASSQEGTATLNTEAFF. The CDR3 nucleotides read TGTGCCAGCAGCCAAGAAGGGACAGCTACCTTGAACACTGAAGCTTTCTTT.

This clonotype has ten or more counts. V gene TRBV6-5 combines with J gene TRBJ2-5; 13 bases fit TRBD2. Looked up from germline, CDR1 is MNHEY and CDR2 is SVGAGI. The CDR3 runs to 15 residues. V lost 4 bases to trimming and J lost 5 bases; unmatched junction nucleotides: 4. CDR3 protein: CASSSGLAGKETQYF. Written as DNA, the CDR3 is TGTGCCAGCAGTTCGGGACTAGCGGGGAAGGAGACCCAGTACTTC.

This clonotype was counted at least ten times. This chain uses TRBV7-9 with TRBJ2-1; D uncertain. Trimming cost V 4 bases and J 7 bases, with 11 bases left between them. Germline V lookup: CDR1 SEHNR, CDR2 FQNEAQ (reference sequence). This CDR3 has 13 amino acids. In nucleotides, the CDR3 is TGTGCCAGCAGCTCTCTCCCACAAAATGAGCAGTTCTTC. This sequence encodes CASSSLPQNEQFF.

This clonotype was observed many times. This chain connects TRBV12-3 or TRBV12-4 to TRBJ2-1, with TRBD2 as a possible D gene (6 bases). The CDR3 has 13 residues. Trimming took off 7 bases at V and 7 bases at J, with 14 bases between the two ends. The CDR3 nucleotides read TGTGCCAGCATCCTGACGGCGGGGAATGAGCAGTTCTTC. This codes for CASILTAGNEQFF.

This clonotype has a count of ten or more. This chain links TRBV20-1 with TRBJ1-2; a weak D match, TRBD1 (6 bases). CDR3 length equals 13 residues. Trimming left V 3 bases short and J 5 bases short, with 13 bases between. From germline, CDR1 is DFQATT and CDR2 SNEGSKA (reference sequence). The CDR3, as DNA: TGCAGTGCTAGGATGGGGGCGCGTTATGGCTACACCTTC. Translating gives CSARMGARYGYTF.